The 10 T cell receptor beta chains below were found in one sample sequenced in a study of sequential checkpoint blockade in melanoma. Method: immunoSEQ multiplex PCR; TCRdb's copy keeps in-frame clones and lacks some. The repertoire has several thousand clones, about 32% of them found once; the top ten carry about 12%. Documented treatment: randomized to nivolumab then ipilimumab (arm A) or the reverse (arm B). The specimen was tumor tissue (inferred from file names), collected from a patient given nivolumab and ipilimumab in sequence. Every receptor here comes from a human donor with melanoma.

The chain employs TRBV5-1 and TRBJ1-5; unclear D gene. This CDR3 region has 15 residues. Germline assignment: CDR1 SGHRS and CDR2 YFSETQ. Trimming took 4 bases from V and 0 from J, leaving 11 bases between them. The CDR3 DNA sequence: TGCGCCAGCAGCCCTGGACCGTATAGCAATCAGCCCCAGCATTTT. Its protein is CASSPGPYSNQPQHF.

The V and J genes are TRBV11-3 and TRBJ2-6; TRBD1 matches at 7 bases. The CDR3 has 15 residues. Germline trimming cut 5 bases from V and 0 bases from J; bases unmatched to any gene: 1. The germline V gene encodes CDR1 SGHNT and CDR2 YENEEA. The CDR3 here is CASSQGVSGANVLTF. CDR3 sequence (DNA): TGTGCCAGCAGCCAGGGGGTCTCTGGGGCCAACGTCCTGACTTTC.

In the case of this clone: This same CDR3 is encoded by further DNA sequences in the sample. J is TRBJ1-2 and V is TRBV19; D is undetermined. V shed 4 bases and J shed 2 bases, with 8 bases lying between them. The germline V gene has CDR1 LNHDA and CDR2 SQIVND (reference sequence). The CDR3 sequence is 13 residues long. The CDR3 loop is CASSKQGNYGYTF. The CDR3 bases are TGTGCCAGTAGTAAACAAGGGAACTATGGCTACACCTTC.

The rearrangement joins TRBV10-3 to TRBJ1-6; tentatively, D is TRBD1 (6 bases). V lost 2 bases, J lost 2 bases, and 13 bases lay in between. Germline V gene lookup returns CDR1 ENHRY and CDR2 SYGVKD. The CDR3 contains 17 residues. CDR3 in amino acids: CAISEVRGETYNSPLHF. For the CDR3, the DNA is TGTGCCATCAGTGAGGTCAGGGGTGAGACCTATAATTCACCCCTCCACTTT.

This clone came up a few times. This rearrangement joins TRBV7-6 to TRBJ1-4, with 9 bases identical to TRBD1. CDR1 is SGHVS and CDR2 is FNYEAQ in the germline V gene. J was trimmed by 7 bases and V by 5 bases; bases with no gene match: 5. The CDR3 sequence is 14 residues long. CDR3 sequence (DNA): TGTGCCAGCAGCCTTGACAGGGGGTTTGAAAAACTGTTTTTT. It specifies CASSLDRGFEKLFF.

The chain is built from TRBV30 and TRBJ2-4, with D perhaps given as TRBD1 or TRBD2 (5 bases each). The length of the CDR3 is 13 residues. V lost 7 bases and J lost 7, with 17 bases in between. From germline, CDR1 is GTSNPN and CDR2 SVGIG (reference sequence). The CDR3 sequence: CASSGRDRNIQYF. CDR3 sequence (DNA): TGTGCCTCCTCGGGCAGGGACCGGAACATTCAGTACTTC.

The chain uses TRBV5-1 and TRBJ1-1, with a possible D match to TRBD1 (6 bases). The CDR3 loop spans 16 amino acids. The V gene lost 0 bases and the J gene lost 10 bases, with 22 bases spanning the gap. Germline loops: CDR1 SGHRS, CDR2 YFSETQ. In DNA, the CDR3 is TGCGCCAGCAGCTTGGTCGGGGGGACACTTCCTCAGGGAGCTTTCTTT. This codes for CASSLVGGTLPQGAFF.

This clone came up many times. The V and J genes are TRBV11-3 and TRBJ2-1; 10 nucleotides align to TRBD1. Germline V gives CDR1 SGHNT, CDR2 YENEEA. CDR3 length: 14 amino acids. The junction had 2 bases not matched to a gene; V was cut back by 5 bases and J by 4 bases. Here the CDR3 reads CASSEGQGYNEQFF. The CDR3 coding sequence is TGTGCCAGCAGCGAGGGACAGGGGTACAATGAGCAGTTCTTC.

The J gene is TRBJ2-5, the V gene TRBV29-1; D is perhaps TRBD1 or TRBD2 (6 bases each). Per germline, CDR1 SQVTM and CDR2 ANQGSEA. CDR3 length equals 14 residues. Trimming removed 7 bases at V and 5 bases at J, with 20 bases between. CDR3 sequence reads: CSAGGHRARETQYF. The CDR3 nucleotides are TGCAGCGCCGGGGGACACCGCGCCAGGGAGACCCAGTACTTC.

The rearrangement joins TRBV11-3 to TRBJ2-1; 9 nucleotides line up with TRBD2. From germline, CDR1 is SGHNT and CDR2 YENEEA. The trim removed 2 bases at V and 2 bases at J, leaving 4 bases unmatched. CDR3 length equals 16 residues. This chain's CDR3 is CASSLFAGGAYNEQFF. The CDR3 coding sequence is TGTGCCAGCAGCTTATTTGCGGGGGGGGCCTACAATGAGCAGTTCTTC.